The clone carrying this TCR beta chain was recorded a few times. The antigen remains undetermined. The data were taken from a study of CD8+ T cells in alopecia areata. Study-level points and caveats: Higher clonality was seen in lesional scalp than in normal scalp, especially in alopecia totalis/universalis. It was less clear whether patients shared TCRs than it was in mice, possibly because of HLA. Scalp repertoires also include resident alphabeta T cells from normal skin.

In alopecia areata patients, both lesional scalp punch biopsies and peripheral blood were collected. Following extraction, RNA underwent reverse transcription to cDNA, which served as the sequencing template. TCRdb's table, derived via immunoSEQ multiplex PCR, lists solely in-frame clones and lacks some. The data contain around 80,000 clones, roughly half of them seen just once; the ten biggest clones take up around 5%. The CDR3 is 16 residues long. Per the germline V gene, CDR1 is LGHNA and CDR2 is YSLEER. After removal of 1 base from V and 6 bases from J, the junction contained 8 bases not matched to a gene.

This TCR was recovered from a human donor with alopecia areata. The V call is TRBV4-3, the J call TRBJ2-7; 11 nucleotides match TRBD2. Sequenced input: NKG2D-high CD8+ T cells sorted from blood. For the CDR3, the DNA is TGCGCCAGCAGCCAAGCTGTACTAGCGGGAGAGGCCGAGCAGTACTTC. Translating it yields CASSQAVLAGEAEQYF.